This is a list of T cell receptor beta chains from one sample in a study of cytomegalovirus exposure and HLA in healthy donors. Only in-frame clones appear in the TCRdb table, and some are missing; sequencing was by immunoSEQ multiplex PCR. The sample records about 120,000 clones, around 80% being singletons. Sequenced input: PBMCs. All receptors come from a man aged 25 to 40 in good health and CMV-seropositive. CDR3s include the opening cysteine and the closing phenylalanine or tryptophan. Some rows mark clone size as missing; the rest say once, few, many or name a class of expanded clone.

clone_size | v_call | cdr3_aa
. | TRBV7-3 | CASSLNERDRPGTGELFF
. | TRBV19 | CASSIVLGASTEAFF
. | TRBV7-3 | CASSPEGTGVGTEAFF
few | TRBV19 | CASSIDPGTYNEQFF
. | TRBV5-1 | CASSLRIDRVINSPLHF
once | TRBV19 | CASSIFPGGGPDPQHF
. | TRBV5-4 | CASSFRGGRTDTQYF
once | TRBV27 | CASSRETDPRANEKLFF
. | TRBV5-1 | CASSLNAGVQETQYF
. | TRBV10-2 | CASSERGQAAFF
once | TRBV30 | CAWSLIPGANYGYTF
. | TRBV30 | CAWSQGRGGRSNYGYPF
. | TRBV7-6 | CASSWEFGAPGGDTQYF
. | TRBV12-5 | CASLPGETGELFF
. | TRBV2 | CASSTDRGRRAFF
few | TRBV19 | CASSTMRLSPLHF
once | TRBV27 | CASSLQRVNTEAFF
. | TRBV28 | CASSLDGSSYNEQFF
. | TRBV19 | CASTQGQSSYEQYF
. | TRBV7-9 | CASSSGQTMNTEAFF
. | TRBV4-1 | CASSQDSRLAGGKTQYF
. | TRBV2 | CASPRTRQGANYGYTF
. | TRBV4-1 | CASSQLPQQGSRRSPLHF
. | TRBV19 | CASSIVPSYGYTF
. | TRBV11-2 | CASSSSGTGLYGYTF
few | TRBV7-3 | CASSTGQGPRYNEQFF
. | TRBV13 | CASSLGAKEAFF
. | TRBV19 | CASSIGLEGTEAFF
once | TRBV7-2 | CASSFIRGTEKLFF
once | TRBV5-1 | CASSFSGRDTEAFF
. | TRBV7-9 | CASSLATDRAYEQYF
few | TRBV2 | CATSPRGLEQYF
. | TRBV7-9 | CASSQRDRGRGNTEAFF
. | TRBV9 | CASSAGTSGESSYNEQFF
. | TRBV6-1 | CASSDRPTVEAFF
. | TRBV19 | CASSITGGSEQYF
. | TRBV27 | CASSLSRGARTDTQYF
. | TRBV7-6 | CASSVTLGTTEKLFF
. | TRBV30 | CAWSSPQKNTEAFF
. | TRBV5-1 | CASSLDGAGGEQFF
. | TRBV29-1 | CSVDRLDSSDTQYF
. | TRBV6-4 | CASSEFGGAGTGELFF
. | TRBV7-9 | CASRLTGLNTDTQYF